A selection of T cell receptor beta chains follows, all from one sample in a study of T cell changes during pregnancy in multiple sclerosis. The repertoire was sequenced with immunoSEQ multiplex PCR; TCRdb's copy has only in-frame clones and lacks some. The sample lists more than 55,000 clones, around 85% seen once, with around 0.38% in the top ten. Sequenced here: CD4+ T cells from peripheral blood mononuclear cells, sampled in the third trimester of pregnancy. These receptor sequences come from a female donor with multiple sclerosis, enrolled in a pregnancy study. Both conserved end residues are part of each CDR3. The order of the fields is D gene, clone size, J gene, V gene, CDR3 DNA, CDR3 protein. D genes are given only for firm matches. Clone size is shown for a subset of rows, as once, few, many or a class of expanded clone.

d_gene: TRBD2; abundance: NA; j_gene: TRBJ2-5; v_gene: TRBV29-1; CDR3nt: TGCAGCGTGGGGGGAGGGGAGACCCAGTACTTC; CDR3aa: CSVGGGETQYF
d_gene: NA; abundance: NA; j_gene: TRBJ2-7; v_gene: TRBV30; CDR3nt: TGTGCCTGGAGTCGCAATACAGGCTACGAGCAGTACTTC; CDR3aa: CAWSRNTGYEQYF
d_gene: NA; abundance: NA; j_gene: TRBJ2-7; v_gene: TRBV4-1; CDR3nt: TGCGCCAGCAGCCAAGAGCGCCGGGACTCCTACGAGCAGTACTTC; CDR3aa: CASSQERRDSYEQYF
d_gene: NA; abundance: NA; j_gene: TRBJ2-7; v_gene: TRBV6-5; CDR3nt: TGTGCCAGCAGTTACCCAGGGGCTCGCGAGCAGTACTTC; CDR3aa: CASSYPGAREQYF
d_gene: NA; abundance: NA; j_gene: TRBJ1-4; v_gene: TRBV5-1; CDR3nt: TGCGCCAGCAGCTTGGGACAGGTGTTACAGGAAAAACTGTTTTTT; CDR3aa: CASSLGQVLQEKLFF
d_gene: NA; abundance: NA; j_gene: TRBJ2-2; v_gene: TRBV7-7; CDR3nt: TGTGCCAGCAGCCCTATACGCCTACAGGGAACCGGGGAGCTGTTTTTT; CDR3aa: CASSPIRLQGTGELFF
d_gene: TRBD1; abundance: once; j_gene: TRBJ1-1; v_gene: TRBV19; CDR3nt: TGTGCCAGTAGTATCGGACAGGGCTTGGGCACTGAAGCTTTCTTT; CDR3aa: CASSIGQGLGTEAFF
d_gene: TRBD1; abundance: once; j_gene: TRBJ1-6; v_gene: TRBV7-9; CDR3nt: TGTGCCAGCAGCCTCGGACAGGGGAACGATTCACCCCTCCACTTT; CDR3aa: CASSLGQGNDSPLHF
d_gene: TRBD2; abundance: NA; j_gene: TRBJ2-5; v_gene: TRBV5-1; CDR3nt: TGCGCCAGCAGCTTGGGCGCGGGGGTGAGAGAGACCCAGTACTTC; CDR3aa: CASSLGAGVRETQYF
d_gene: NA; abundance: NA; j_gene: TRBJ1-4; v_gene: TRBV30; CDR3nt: TGTGCCTGGAGTATTCAGGGAGGGGAAAAACTGTTTTTT; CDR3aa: CAWSIQGGEKLFF
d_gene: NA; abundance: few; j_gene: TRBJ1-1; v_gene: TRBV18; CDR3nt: TGTGCCAGCTCACTGGCTCAGGGGCCCAACCCATTTGAAGCTTTCTTT; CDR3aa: CASSLAQGPNPFEAFF
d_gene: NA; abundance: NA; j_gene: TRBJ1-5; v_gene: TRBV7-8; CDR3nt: TGTGCCAGCAGCTTAAGTCGCGACAGGCATAGCAATCAGCCCCAGCATTTT; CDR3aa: CASSLSRDRHSNQPQHF
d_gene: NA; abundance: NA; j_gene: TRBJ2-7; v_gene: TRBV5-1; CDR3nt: TGCGCCAGCAGCTCTCCAGGGGGGTCCTACGAGCAGTACTTC; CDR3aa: CASSSPGGSYEQYF
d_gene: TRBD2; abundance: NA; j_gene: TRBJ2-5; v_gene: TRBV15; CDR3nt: TGTGCCACCAGCAAAGGACTAGCGGGGGGAAAAGAAGAGACCCAGTACTTC; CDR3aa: CATSKGLAGGKEETQYF
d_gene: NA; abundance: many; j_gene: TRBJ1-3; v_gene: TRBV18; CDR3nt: TGTGCCAGCTCACCACCGGCAGGGATGGATGGCACCATATATTTT; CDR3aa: CASSPPAGMDGTIYF
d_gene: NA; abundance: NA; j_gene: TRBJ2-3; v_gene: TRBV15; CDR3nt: TGTGCCACCAGCAGAGATCGCGGGTACACTGGAGATACGCAGTATTTT; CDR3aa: CATSRDRGYTGDTQYF
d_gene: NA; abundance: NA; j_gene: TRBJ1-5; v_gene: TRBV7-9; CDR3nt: TGTGCCAGCAGCCCCGACTTAAGCAATCAGCCCCAGCATTTT; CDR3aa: CASSPDLSNQPQHF
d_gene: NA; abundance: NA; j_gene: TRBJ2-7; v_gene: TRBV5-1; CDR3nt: TGCGCCAGCAGCTTCGAGTACGAGCAGTACTTC; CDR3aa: CASSFEYEQYF